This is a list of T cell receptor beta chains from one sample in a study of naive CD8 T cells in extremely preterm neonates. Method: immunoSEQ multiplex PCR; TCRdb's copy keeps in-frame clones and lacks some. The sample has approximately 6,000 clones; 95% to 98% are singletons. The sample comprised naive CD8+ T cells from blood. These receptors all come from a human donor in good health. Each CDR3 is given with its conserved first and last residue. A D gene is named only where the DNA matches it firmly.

CDR3nt: TGTGCCAGCAGCATTCCCGGGACAGGGAGTCACGAGCAGTACTTC
CDR3aa: CASSIPGTGSHEQYF
d_gene: TRBD1
v_gene: TRBV7-9
len: 15
j_gene: TRBJ2-7

CDR3nt: TGTGCCAGCCCTCATACGGGTGAAAAACTGTTTTTT
CDR3aa: CASPHTGEKLFF
d_gene: NA
v_gene: TRBV21-1
len: 12
j_gene: TRBJ1-4

CDR3nt: TGTGCCAGCAGCTTAGGTTTTTTGGGACATCAGAACGCTGAAGCTTTCTTT
CDR3aa: CASSLGFLGHQNAEAFF
d_gene: NA
v_gene: TRBV11-1
len: 17
j_gene: TRBJ1-1

CDR3nt: TGTGCCAGCAGTTCCCAGACCGGGGAGCTGTTTTTT
CDR3aa: CASSSQTGELFF
d_gene: NA
v_gene: TRBV6-5
len: 12
j_gene: TRBJ2-2

CDR3nt: TGTGCCAGCAGCTCTTCCCGTCCCGTGGAGGGCTCCTACGAGCAGTACTTC
CDR3aa: CASSSSRPVEGSYEQYF
d_gene: NA
v_gene: TRBV7-9
len: 17
j_gene: TRBJ2-7

CDR3nt: TGTGCCAGCAGTTACACTAGGCGCGAGCAGTACTTC
CDR3aa: CASSYTRREQYF
d_gene: NA
v_gene: TRBV6-5
len: 12
j_gene: TRBJ2-7

CDR3nt: TGTGCCAGCACCCCTGGAATTAACAGGGGCGACTATGGCTACACCTTC
CDR3aa: CASTPGINRGDYGYTF
d_gene: TRBD1
v_gene: TRBV7-9
len: 16
j_gene: TRBJ1-2

CDR3nt: TGTGCCAGCAGTGGCGGTTCTAGCGGGAAAAATGAGCAGTTCTTC
CDR3aa: CASSGGSSGKNEQFF
d_gene: TRBD2
v_gene: TRBV27
len: 15
j_gene: TRBJ2-1

CDR3nt: TGTGCCAGCAGCTCTCGACAGGGGGAAGGCGGGGAGCTGTTTTTT
CDR3aa: CASSSRQGEGGELFF
d_gene: TRBD1
v_gene: TRBV5-5
len: 15
j_gene: TRBJ2-2

CDR3nt: TGCAGCGTTGAAGAATACGCCAGGAGGAACTCCTACGAGCAGTACTTC
CDR3aa: CSVEEYARRNSYEQYF
d_gene: NA
v_gene: TRBV29-1
len: 16
j_gene: TRBJ2-7

CDR3nt: TGTGCCGGGGAGGGAGGCGCCTACAATGAGCAGTTCTTC
CDR3aa: CAGEGGAYNEQFF
d_gene: TRBD2
v_gene: TRBV6-1
len: 13
j_gene: TRBJ2-1

CDR3nt: TGCAGCGTTGAATCCGGGTGGGGAAACACCATATATTTT
CDR3aa: CSVESGWGNTIYF
d_gene: NA
v_gene: TRBV29-1
len: 13
j_gene: TRBJ1-3

CDR3nt: TGTGCCAGCAGCTTAGATAGCACTGAAGCTTTCTTT
CDR3aa: CASSLDSTEAFF
d_gene: NA
v_gene: TRBV7-3
len: 12
j_gene: TRBJ1-1

CDR3nt: TGTGCCAGCAGTGGATACGGTCAAACAGATAGGGGTGAGCAGTTCTTC
CDR3aa: CASSGYGQTDRGEQFF
d_gene: NA
v_gene: TRBV25-1
len: 16
j_gene: TRBJ2-1

CDR3nt: TGTGCCAGCATTGGACTAGCGGGAGGAACATACGAGCAGTACTTC
CDR3aa: CASIGLAGGTYEQYF
d_gene: TRBD2
v_gene: TRBV27
len: 15
j_gene: TRBJ2-7

CDR3nt: TGTGCCAGCAGCTTAGGCGTGACGGGGTACACCATATATTTT
CDR3aa: CASSLGVTGYTIYF
d_gene: NA
v_gene: TRBV13
len: 14
j_gene: TRBJ1-3

CDR3nt: TGCAGTGCTAGATCTCCAGATACGCAGTATTTT
CDR3aa: CSARSPDTQYF
d_gene: NA
v_gene: TRBV20-1
len: 11
j_gene: TRBJ2-3

CDR3nt: TGTGCCAGCAGCTTAATTAGGGGGGGGGTTCGTGAGAACACTGAAGCTTTCTTT
CDR3aa: CASSLIRGGVRENTEAFF
d_gene: NA
v_gene: TRBV7-3
len: 18
j_gene: TRBJ1-1